One sample yielded the 24 T cell receptor beta chains listed below, sequenced in a study of cytomegalovirus exposure and HLA in healthy donors. The PCR had 60 Vbeta and 13 Jbeta primers. Measured with immunoSEQ multiplex PCR; TCRdb has only the in-frame clones, and not every one. Of approximately 160,000 clones listed, around 75% are singletons. The sample comprised PBMCs. These receptors were taken from a male donor in good health and CMV-seronegative.

On this clone itself: This sample also contains other DNA sequences that code for the same CDR3. V gene TRBV18 combines with J gene TRBJ1-5, with no clear D. CDR1 and CDR2 (germline): KGHSH, LQKENI. CDR3 length equals 15 residues. Trimming cost V 2 bases and J 0 bases, with 8 bases left between them. The CDR3 DNA follows: TGTGCCAGCTCACCAGCGGGGAATAGCAATCAGCCCCAGCATTTT. This codes for CASSPAGNSNQPQHF.

The chain combines TRBV2 with TRBJ2-1, with a weak D call TRBD1 (6 bases). CDR1 and CDR2 (germline): SNHLY, FYNNEI. V lost 3 bases to trimming and J lost 7 bases, with 16 bases between them. CDR3 size: 15 residues. The CDR3 region has the DNA TGTGCCAGCAGTGAGTCCAGGGGCCGAGGTAATGAGCAGTTCTTC. Encoded protein: CASSESRGRGNEQFF.

The genes are TRBV4-3 and TRBJ2-1; 8 bases match TRBD2. Trimming removed 8 bases from V and 0 bases from J; junction bases left unmatched: 12. This CDR3 region has 17 residues. Germline CDR1 LGHNA, CDR2 YSLEER. The CDR3 region is CASGLGGSGSSYNEQFF. The CDR3 DNA reads as TGCGCCAGCGGCTTAGGCGGAAGCGGGAGCTCCTACAATGAGCAGTTCTTC.

This clone was recorded a few times. The genes are TRBV6-5 and TRBJ1-1; D gene uncertain. The length of the CDR3 is 15 residues. Trimming stripped 5 bases from V and 4 bases from J, with 17 bases between. CDR1 is MNHEY, CDR2 SVGAGI, per germline. The DNA for the CDR3 is TGTGCCAGCAGTCACCGCCCAGACGGAGCCACTGAAGCTTTCTTT. This translates into CASSHRPDGATEAFF.

The chain carries TRBV4-3 and TRBJ1-2; weak D call: TRBD1 (6 bases). The CDR3 sequence is 15 residues long. V was shortened by 5 bases and J by 6 bases, with 19 bases between the two germline ends. Looked up from germline, CDR1 is LGHNA and CDR2 is YSLEER. CDR3 bases: TGCGCCAGCAGCACACAATTCACAGGGCTTAATGGCTACACCTTC. Translation: CASSTQFTGLNGYTF.

The CDR3, as DNA: TGTGCCAGTAGTATTATCCAGGGGGCCTCTGGAAACACCATATATTTT. It is translated as CASSIIQGASGNTIYF. The V call is TRBV19, the J call TRBJ1-3; TRBD1 aligns across 8 bases. V shed 3 bases and J 0 bases; nucleotides not matched to a gene: 4. Germline values: CDR1 LNHDA, CDR2 SQIVND (reference sequence). CDR3 length equals 16 residues.

V is TRBV6-5 and J is TRBJ2-5; no firm D call. The CDR3 extends over 14 amino acids. The V gene's germline CDR1 is MNHEY and CDR2 SVGAGI. V lost 2 bases and J lost 5, with 12 bases in between. In DNA, the CDR3 is TGTGCCAGCAGTTACAGCCATTCTCTGGAGACCCAGTACTTC. This translates into CASSYSHSLETQYF.

As regards this clone: One junction end does not reproduce the germline sequence, and a read error may be involved. The chain is built from TRBV9 and TRBJ1-2, with TRBD1 identical over 7 bases. Per the germline V gene, CDR1 is SGDLS and CDR2 is YYNGEE. This CDR3 comprises 15 residues. CDR3 in amino acids: CASSLGTEANYGYAF. Here the CDR3 DNA reads TGTGCCAGCAGCTTGGGGACAGAAGCTAACTATGGCTACGCCTTC.

The CDR3: CASSLLEINEQYF. CDR3 coding DNA: TGCGCCAGCAGCTTGCTTGAGATCAACGAGCAGTACTTC. V and J are TRBV5-1 and TRBJ2-7; D uncertain. This CDR3 comprises 13 residues. The germline V gene has CDR1 SGHRS and CDR2 YFSETQ. The V and J ends lost 1 base and 5 bases respectively, with 10 bases between them.

The gene calls are TRBV4-3 and TRBJ1-1; D unresolved. There are 13 residues in the CDR3. Germline CDR1 and CDR2: LGHNA and YSLEER. The V end was cut by 2 bases, the J end by 2 bases, with 6 bases between. CDR3 in DNA: TGCGCCAGCAGCCAAAAAGCTAACACTGAAGCTTTCTTT. Translating it yields CASSQKANTEAFF.

The V and J genes are TRBV6-1 and TRBJ1-1; D possibly corresponds to TRBD1 (5 bases). There are 15 residues in the CDR3. The V end lost 6 bases, the J end lost 3 bases, and 17 bases lay between the germline ends. From germline, CDR1 is MNHNS and CDR2 SASEGT. The chain's CDR3 is CASSAGTSGDTEAFF. The CDR3 bases are TGTGCCAGCAGCGCCGGGACCTCGGGGGACACTGAAGCTTTCTTT.

This chain connects TRBV5-1 to TRBJ1-4; D unresolved. The V and J ends lost 2 bases and 0 bases respectively, with 8 bases between them. In germline, CDR1 is SGHRS, CDR2 YFSETQ. The CDR3 sequence is 15 residues long. CDR3 nucleotides: TGCGCCAGCAGCTTCGGAGCTGCAACTAATGAAAAACTGTTTTTT. Its protein product is CASSFGAATNEKLFF. Complete variable domain (other parts from reference TRBV5-1 and TRBJ1-4): KAGVTQTPRYLIKTRGQQVTLSCSPISGHRSVSWYQQTPGQGLQFLFEYFSETQRNKGNFPGRFSGRQFSNSRSEMNVSTLELGDSALYLCASSFGAATNEKLFFGSGTQLSVL.

This clone occurred once. The rearrangement joins TRBV11-1 to TRBJ2-7; 8 bases agree with TRBD1. The CDR3 is made up of 15 amino acids. V lost 3 bases to trimming and J lost 7 bases; unmatched junction nucleotides: 11. CDR1 and CDR2 (germline): SGHAT, FQDESV (reference sequence). CDR3 in amino acids: CASSFGTGTAGEQYF. The CDR3 DNA reads TGTGCCAGCAGCTTTGGGACAGGCACGGCGGGGGAGCAGTACTTC.

This clone has only a few counts. This sequence joins TRBV6-6 and TRBJ1-1; possible D gene TRBD1, 5 bases. Germline CDR1 reads MNHNY; CDR2 reads SVGAGI (reference sequence). V was clipped by 3 bases and J by 4 bases, with 12 bases between them. The CDR3 is made up of 14 amino acids. This CDR3 is CASSYVVGGTEAFF. CDR3 bases: TGTGCCAGCAGTTATGTGGTGGGGGGCACTGAAGCTTTCTTT.

This chain uses TRBV15 with TRBJ2-7; D is uncertain. Trimming cost V 3 bases and J 3 bases, with 18 bases left between them. The CDR3 contains 16 residues. Germline CDR1 is LNHNV and CDR2 is YYDKDF (reference sequence). The CDR3 sequence is CATSSSQAVQVYEQYF. In DNA, the CDR3 is TGTGCCACCAGCAGCAGTCAGGCCGTCCAAGTCTACGAGCAGTACTTC.

The V and J genes are TRBV6-5 and TRBJ1-2; D might be TRBD1 (6 bases). The CDR3 loop spans 14 amino acids. V was trimmed by 5 bases and J by 8 bases, leaving 18 bases between them. Germline V gives CDR1 MNHEY, CDR2 SVGAGI. The CDR3 sequence is CASSPNAGVVGYTF. The CDR3 DNA reads as TGTGCCAGCAGTCCAAATGCAGGGGTCGTAGGCTACACCTTC.

The V call is TRBV7-6, the J call TRBJ2-7; TRBD1 aligns across 7 bases. With V trimmed by 5 bases and J by 5 bases, 9 bases remained unmatched. Looked up from germline, CDR1 is SGHVS and CDR2 is FNYEAQ. The CDR3 has 14 amino acids. CDR3 DNA: TGTGCCAGCAGCAGAGGGACAGCTACCAACGAGCAGTACTTC. Amino acid sequence: CASSRGTATNEQYF.

As to this clone: Other DNA sequences within the sample encode an identical CDR3. This rearrangement joins TRBV20-1 to TRBJ1-1, with unresolved D. The CDR3 totals 11 residues. V dropped 2 bases and J dropped 5 bases, with 6 bases sitting between them. Germline CDR1 and CDR2: DFQATT and SNEGSKA (reference sequence). Here the CDR3 reads CSARQLTEAFF. Written as DNA, the CDR3 is TGCAGTGCTAGACAGTTAACTGAAGCTTTCTTT.

In its sample, this clone was seen once. The rearrangement uses TRBV2 and TRBJ2-4, with a tentative D call TRBD2 (6 bases). The germline CDR1 and CDR2 sequences are SNHLY and FYNNEI. There are 15 residues in the CDR3. The V and J ends lost 6 bases and 2 bases respectively, with 14 bases between them. The CDR3 protein is CASSRREGTKNIQYF. CDR3 bases: TGTGCCAGCAGCAGGAGGGAAGGAACCAAAAACATTCAGTACTTC.

The V and J genes are TRBV28 and TRBJ2-3, with TRBD2 matching over 7 bases. Germline CDR1 reads MDHEN; CDR2 reads SYDVKM. The CDR3 loop spans 13 amino acids. The V segment lost 5 bases and the J segment 1 base; nucleotides outside the gene matches: 0. DNA of the CDR3: TGTGCCAGCAGTGGGAGGGGCACAGATACGCAGTATTTT. Its protein product is CASSGRGTDTQYF.

This chain connects TRBV19 to TRBJ2-1; TRBD1 aligns across 7 bases. The V and J ends lost 3 bases and 6 bases, in that order; junction bases with no gene match: 8. Germline assignment: CDR1 LNHDA and CDR2 SQIVND (reference sequence). This CDR3 contains 15 residues. The CDR3 DNA sequence: TGTGCCAGTAGTATTGGTCAGGGGGTTGGCAATGAGCAGTTCTTC. It is translated as CASSIGQGVGNEQFF.

The sample holds one count of this clone. The chain uses TRBV5-1 and TRBJ2-1; TRBD1 matches 10 bases. Germline trimming cut 2 bases from V and 2 bases from J; bases unmatched to any gene: 1. The germline V gene encodes CDR1 SGHRS and CDR2 YFSETQ. CDR3 size: 15 residues. CDR3 in DNA: TGCGCCAGCAGCTTTGGACAGGGGGCCTACAATGAGCAGTTCTTC. Residues: CASSFGQGAYNEQFF.

The J gene is TRBJ2-2, the V gene TRBV7-9; 9 bases line up with TRBD1. The germline gives CDR1 SEHNR, CDR2 FQNEAQ (reference sequence). V was pared by 2 bases and J by 1 base, with 2 bases of the junction left unmatched. CDR3 size: 16 residues. The CDR3 nucleotides read TGTGCCAGCAGCTTATTGGGACAGGGGAACACCGGGGAGCTGTTTTTT. This translates into CASSLLGQGNTGELFF.

The rearrangement uses TRBV4-1 and TRBJ1-5; no reliable D call. The V gene lost 4 bases and the J gene lost 1 base, with 17 bases spanning the gap. The CDR3 is made up of 17 amino acids. Germline loops: CDR1 MGHRA, CDR2 YSYEKL. Written as DNA, the CDR3 is TGCGCCAGCAGCCGTGGAATGGGTGGGAGCAGCAATCAGCCCCAGCATTTT. As protein: CASSRGMGGSSNQPQHF.